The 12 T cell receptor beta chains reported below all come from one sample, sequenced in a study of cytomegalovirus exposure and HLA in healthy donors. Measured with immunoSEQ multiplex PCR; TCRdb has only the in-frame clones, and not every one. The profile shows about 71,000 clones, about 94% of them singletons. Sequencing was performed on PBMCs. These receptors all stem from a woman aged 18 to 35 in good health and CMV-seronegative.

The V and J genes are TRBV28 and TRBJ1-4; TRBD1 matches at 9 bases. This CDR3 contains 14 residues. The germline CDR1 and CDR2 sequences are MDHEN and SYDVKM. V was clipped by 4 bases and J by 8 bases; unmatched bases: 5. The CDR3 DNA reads TGTGCCAGCAGTTCGGGACAGGGTTTAGAAAAACTGTTTTTT. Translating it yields CASSSGQGLEKLFF.

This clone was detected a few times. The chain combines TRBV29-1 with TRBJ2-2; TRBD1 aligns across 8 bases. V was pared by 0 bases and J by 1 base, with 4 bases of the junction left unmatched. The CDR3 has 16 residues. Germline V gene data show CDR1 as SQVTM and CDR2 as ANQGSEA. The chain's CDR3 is CSVEDQGQGNTGELFF. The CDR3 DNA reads TGCAGCGTTGAAGATCAAGGACAGGGGAACACCGGGGAGCTGTTTTTT.

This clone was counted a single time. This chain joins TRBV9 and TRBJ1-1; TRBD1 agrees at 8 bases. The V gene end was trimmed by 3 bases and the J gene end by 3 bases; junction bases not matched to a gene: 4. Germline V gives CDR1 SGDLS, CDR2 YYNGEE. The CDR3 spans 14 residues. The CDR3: CASSAGGVDTEAFF. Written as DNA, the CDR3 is TGTGCCAGCAGCGCAGGGGGCGTGGACACTGAAGCTTTCTTT.

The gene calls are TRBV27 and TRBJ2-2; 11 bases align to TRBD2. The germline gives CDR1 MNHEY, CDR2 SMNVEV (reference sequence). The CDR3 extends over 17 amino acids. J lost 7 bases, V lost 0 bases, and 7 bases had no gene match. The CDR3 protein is CASSLSGLAGGVGELFF. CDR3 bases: TGTGCCAGCAGTTTATCGGGGCTAGCGGGAGGTGTCGGGGAGCTGTTTTTT.

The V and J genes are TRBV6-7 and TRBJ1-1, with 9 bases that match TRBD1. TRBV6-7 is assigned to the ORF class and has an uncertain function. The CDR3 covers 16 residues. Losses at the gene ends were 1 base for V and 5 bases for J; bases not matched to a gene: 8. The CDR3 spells CASSYLGGTGRTEAFF. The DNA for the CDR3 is TGTGCCAGCAGTTACTTGGGTGGGACAGGGCGGACTGAAGCTTTCTTT.

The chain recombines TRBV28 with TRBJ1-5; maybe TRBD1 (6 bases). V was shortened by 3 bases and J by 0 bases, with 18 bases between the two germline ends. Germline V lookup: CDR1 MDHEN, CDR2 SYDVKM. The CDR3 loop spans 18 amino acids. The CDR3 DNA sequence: TGTGCCAGCAGTTTCACCGGGACATCCGGTTATAGCAATCAGCCCCAGCATTTT. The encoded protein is CASSFTGTSGYSNQPQHF.

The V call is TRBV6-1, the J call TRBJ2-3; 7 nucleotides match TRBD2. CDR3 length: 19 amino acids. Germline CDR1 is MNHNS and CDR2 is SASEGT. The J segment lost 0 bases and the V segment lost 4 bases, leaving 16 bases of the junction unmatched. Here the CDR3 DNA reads TGTGCCAGCAGTGTATCCTTCCTGTCTAGCGGCCCGAGCACAGATACGCAGTATTTT. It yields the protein CASSVSFLSSGPSTDTQYF.

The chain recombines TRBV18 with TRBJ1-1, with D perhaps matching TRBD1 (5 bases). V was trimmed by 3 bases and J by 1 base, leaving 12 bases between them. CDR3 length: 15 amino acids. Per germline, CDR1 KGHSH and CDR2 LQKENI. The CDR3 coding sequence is TGTGCCAGCTCACCCCTTACGGACAAGAACACTGAAGCTTTCTTT. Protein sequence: CASSPLTDKNTEAFF.

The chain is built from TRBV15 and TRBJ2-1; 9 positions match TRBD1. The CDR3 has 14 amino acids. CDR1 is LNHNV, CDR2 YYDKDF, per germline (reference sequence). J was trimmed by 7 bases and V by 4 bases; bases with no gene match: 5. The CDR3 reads CATSMGQGPNEQFF. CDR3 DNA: TGTGCCACCAGCATGGGACAGGGTCCGAATGAGCAGTTCTTC.

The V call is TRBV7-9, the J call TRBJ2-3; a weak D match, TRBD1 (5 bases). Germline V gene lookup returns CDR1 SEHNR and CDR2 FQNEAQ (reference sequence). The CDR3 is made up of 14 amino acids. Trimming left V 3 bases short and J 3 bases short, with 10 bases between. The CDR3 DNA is TGTGCCAGCAGCTTTCAGACAGTGACAGATACGCAGTATTTT. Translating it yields CASSFQTVTDTQYF. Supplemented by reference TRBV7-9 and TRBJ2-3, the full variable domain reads DTGVSQNPRHKITKRGQNVTFRCDPISEHNRLYWYRQTLGQGPEFLTYFQNEAQLEKSRLLSDRFSAERPKGSFSTLEIQRTEQGDSAMYLCASSFQTVTDTQYFGPGTRLTVL.

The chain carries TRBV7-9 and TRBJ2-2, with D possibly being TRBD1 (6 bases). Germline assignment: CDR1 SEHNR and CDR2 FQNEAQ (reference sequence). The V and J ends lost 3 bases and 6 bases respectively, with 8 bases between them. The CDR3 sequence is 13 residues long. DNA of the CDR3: TGTGCCAGCAGCTTTCAGGGGCCCGGGGAGCTGTTTTTT. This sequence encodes CASSFQGPGELFF.

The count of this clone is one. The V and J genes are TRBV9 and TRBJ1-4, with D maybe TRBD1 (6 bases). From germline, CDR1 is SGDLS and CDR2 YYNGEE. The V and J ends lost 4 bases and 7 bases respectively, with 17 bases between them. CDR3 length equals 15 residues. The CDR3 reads CASSPRGGVAEKLFF. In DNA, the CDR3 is TGTGCCAGCAGCCCAAGGGGGGGGGTGGCTGAAAAACTGTTTTTT.